The rows below give T cell receptor beta chains drawn from one sample of a study of CD8 T cells in Susac syndrome. One entry per CDR3 protein results from TCRdb running MiXCR on the immunoSEQ multiplex PCR reads. The sample lists 170,000 or so distinct CDR3 sequences, approximately 95% occurring once. Source material: CD4+ T cells from PBMCs. Receptor source: a human donor with Susac syndrome. The CDR3 runs from the conserved cysteine through the conserved F or W. Each record gives: J gene, V gene, clone size, D gene, CDR3 DNA, CDR3 protein. The D gene is left open where the match is weak. The size field is filled for only some rows; it gives once, few, many or a size class.

>TRBJ2-4|TRBV6-2/TRBV6-3|-|-
TGTGCCAGCAGTACCACAGGACCCAAAAACATTCAGTACTTC
CASSTTGPKNIQYF
>TRBJ2-2|TRBV6-6|-|-
TGTGCCAGCACTTATGCGGCCAACACCGGGGAGCTGTTTTTT
CASTYAANTGELFF
>TRBJ1-2|TRBV5-1|once|-
TGCGCCAGCAGCCCATTCCCGGGACCGGACTATGGCTACACCTTC
CASSPFPGPDYGYTF
>TRBJ2-5|TRBV27|-|TRBD2
TGTGCCAGCAGTTCGCCCCTAGCGGGGGGGAGGAAGACCCAGTACTTC
CASSSPLAGGRKTQYF
>TRBJ1-3|TRBV5-6|-|-
TGTGCCAGCACCGGATGGGGCCCCTTCTCTGGAAACACCATATATTTT
CASTGWGPFSGNTIYF
>TRBJ1-6|TRBV6-6|-|-
TGTGCCAGCATCGGGAGATCTTCACCCCTCCACTTT
CASIGRSSPLHF
>TRBJ2-5|TRBV5-4|-|TRBD2
TGTGCCAGCAGCTTGATTAGCGGGAGGGCAATCGTGACCCAGTACTTC
CASSLISGRAIVTQYF
>TRBJ2-3|TRBV30|-|-
TGTGCCTGGAGTGTAACGGCAGATACGCAGTATTTT
CAWSVTADTQYF
>TRBJ1-6|TRBV3-1|once|-
TGTGCCAGCAGCCCCAGCCCCTGGGACCGAAGCTCCTATAATTCACCCCTCCACTTT
CASSPSPWDRSSYNSPLHF
>TRBJ2-3|TRBV29-1|-|-
TGCAGCGTTGTTAGCACAGATACGCAGTATTTT
CSVVSTDTQYF
>TRBJ2-5|TRBV24-1|-|TRBD1
TGTGCCACCAGTGAACCGGGACAGGGGTACAGTGAGACCCAGTACTTC
CATSEPGQGYSETQYF
>TRBJ2-5|TRBV5-4|-|-
TGTGCCAGCAGTTACGGGGCCCAAGAGACCCAGTACTTC
CASSYGAQETQYF
>TRBJ2-1|TRBV7-3|-|-
TGTGCCAGCAGCTTACGAGCGTGGGATGAGCAGTTCTTC
CASSLRAWDEQFF
>TRBJ2-5|TRBV3-1|-|-
TGTGCCAGCAGCCAAGATGGTAACAGGCAAGAGACCCAGTACTTC
CASSQDGNRQETQYF
>TRBJ2-5|TRBV20-1|-|-
TGCAGTGCTAGAGTTGGGCTGAGGGAGACCCAGTACTTC
CSARVGLRETQYF
>TRBJ2-7|TRBV4-3|-|-
TGCGCCAGCAGCCAAGGGACGGCCCGTGACTACGAGCAGTACTTC
CASSQGTARDYEQYF
>TRBJ2-3|TRBV5-4|-|TRBD1
TGTGCCAGCAGCACGGGACAGGGACCTTCAGATACGCAGTATTTT
CASSTGQGPSDTQYF
>TRBJ2-3|TRBV19|-|TRBD1
TGTGCCAGTAACCGACAGGGCGGATCAGATACGCAGTATTTT
CASNRQGGSDTQYF
>TRBJ2-3|TRBV4-3|-|TRBD2
TGCGCCAGCAGCCAAGATCGGAGACTAGCGGGTGAAGATACGCAGTATTTT
CASSQDRRLAGEDTQYF
>TRBJ1-2|TRBV29-1|-|-
TGCAGCGTTGAAGGCGGGGTAGGCTACACCTTC
CSVEGGVGYTF
>TRBJ2-1|TRBV9|-|-
TGTGCCAGCAGCCAAAACTCAGGGTATGGCTACAATGAGCAGTTCTTC
CASSQNSGYGYNEQFF
>TRBJ2-1|TRBV7-9|-|-
TGTGCCAGCAGCTTATCTGTTTACTACAATGAGCAGTTCTTC
CASSLSVYYNEQFF
>TRBJ1-5|TRBV15|-|-
TGTGCCACCAGCAGGCCCAATCAGCCCCAGCATTTT
CATSRPNQPQHF
>TRBJ2-1|TRBV7-2|-|TRBD2
TGTGCCAGCGGGACTAGCGGTCCACGCGAGCAGTTCTTC
CASGTSGPREQFF
>TRBJ1-2|TRBV7-2|-|TRBD1
TGTGCCAGCAGCACGACTGGGACAGCCTATGGCTACACCTTC
CASSTTGTAYGYTF
>TRBJ2-5|TRBV2|-|-
TGTGCCAGCAGGTCCGGGGGAGAGACCCAGTACTTC
CASRSGGETQYF
>TRBJ2-3|TRBV2|-|-
TGTGCCAGCACGACTAGGAGGACCACAGATACGCAGTATTTT
CASTTRRTTDTQYF
>TRBJ2-7|TRBV15|once|-
TGTGCCACCAGCAGAGATCACGGAGATACCTACGAGCAGTACTTC
CATSRDHGDTYEQYF
>TRBJ2-3|TRBV20-1|-|TRBD1
TGCAGTGCCAAGGACAGGGGAACAGATACGCAGTATTTT
CSAKDRGTDTQYF
>TRBJ1-2|TRBV4-3|-|-
TGCGCCAGCAGCCCGATGGATGGGGATGGCTACACCTTC
CASSPMDGDGYTF
>TRBJ1-1|TRBV9|-|-
TGTGCCAGCAGCGTAGGGAGGGGCACTGAAGCTTTCTTT
CASSVGRGTEAFF
>TRBJ2-5|TRBV7-2|-|TRBD1
TGTGCCAGCAGCTTACTCGGGACAGCCCAAGAGACCCAGTACTTC
CASSLLGTAQETQYF
>TRBJ2-7|TRBV28|once|-
TGTGCCAGCGGCCTCGACCAGGGGAGCTCCTACGAGCAGTACTTC
CASGLDQGSSYEQYF
>TRBJ2-2|TRBV18|-|TRBD1
TGTGCCAGCTCACCGGGACAGGGCGCCACCGGGGAGCTGTTTTTT
CASSPGQGATGELFF
>TRBJ2-1|TRBV12-3/TRBV12-4|-|-
TGTGCCAGCAGCTTGTGGGAAACCCTACCTTACAATGAGCAGTTCTTC
CASSLWETLPYNEQFF
>TRBJ2-5|TRBV9|once|-
TGTGCCAGCAGCGTAGCTAGCCCAGGGGAGACCCAGTACTTC
CASSVASPGETQYF
>TRBJ2-2|TRBV20-1|-|-
TGCAGTGCTCCACTTCAAACAGGGACCGGGGAGCTGTTTTTT
CSAPLQTGTGELFF
>TRBJ1-2|TRBV7-9|-|TRBD1
TGTGCCAGCAGCTCCCAGGGGGGGCAATTCTATGGCTACACCTTC
CASSSQGGQFYGYTF
>TRBJ1-6|TRBV7-2|-|-
TGTGCCAGCAGCTTGGGGGGAGCTTCACCCCTCCACTTT
CASSLGGASPLHF
>TRBJ1-2|TRBV27|-|-
TGTGCCAGCAGTTCCAACCAGCGCGGCTACACCTTC
CASSSNQRGYTF
>TRBJ1-2|TRBV29-1|-|-
TGCAGCGTTGAAGTTACGACAGATCTGGGCTACACCTTC
CSVEVTTDLGYTF
>TRBJ2-4|TRBV20-1|-|-
TGCAGTGCTAGGACAGAAAACATTCAGTACTTC
CSARTENIQYF
>TRBJ2-3|TRBV11-2|-|TRBD1
TGTGCCAGCAGCATGACAGGGGCAGATACGCAGTATTTT
CASSMTGADTQYF
>TRBJ2-1|TRBV9|-|-
TGTGCCAGCAGCGTACGGGATGAGCAGTTCTTC
CASSVRDEQFF
>TRBJ1-1|TRBV2|-|-
TGTGCCAGCAGGTTACAGGGCTTAAACACTGAAGCTTTCTTT
CASRLQGLNTEAFF
>TRBJ2-4|TRBV7-3|-|-
TGTGCCAGCAGCCCCGGGACCGGGTTAGGGGTCAAAAACATTCAGTACTTC
CASSPGTGLGVKNIQYF
>TRBJ2-5|TRBV12-3/TRBV12-4|-|TRBD2
TGTGCCAGCAGTTCAAGCACTAGCGAGGAGACCCAGTACTTC
CASSSSTSEETQYF